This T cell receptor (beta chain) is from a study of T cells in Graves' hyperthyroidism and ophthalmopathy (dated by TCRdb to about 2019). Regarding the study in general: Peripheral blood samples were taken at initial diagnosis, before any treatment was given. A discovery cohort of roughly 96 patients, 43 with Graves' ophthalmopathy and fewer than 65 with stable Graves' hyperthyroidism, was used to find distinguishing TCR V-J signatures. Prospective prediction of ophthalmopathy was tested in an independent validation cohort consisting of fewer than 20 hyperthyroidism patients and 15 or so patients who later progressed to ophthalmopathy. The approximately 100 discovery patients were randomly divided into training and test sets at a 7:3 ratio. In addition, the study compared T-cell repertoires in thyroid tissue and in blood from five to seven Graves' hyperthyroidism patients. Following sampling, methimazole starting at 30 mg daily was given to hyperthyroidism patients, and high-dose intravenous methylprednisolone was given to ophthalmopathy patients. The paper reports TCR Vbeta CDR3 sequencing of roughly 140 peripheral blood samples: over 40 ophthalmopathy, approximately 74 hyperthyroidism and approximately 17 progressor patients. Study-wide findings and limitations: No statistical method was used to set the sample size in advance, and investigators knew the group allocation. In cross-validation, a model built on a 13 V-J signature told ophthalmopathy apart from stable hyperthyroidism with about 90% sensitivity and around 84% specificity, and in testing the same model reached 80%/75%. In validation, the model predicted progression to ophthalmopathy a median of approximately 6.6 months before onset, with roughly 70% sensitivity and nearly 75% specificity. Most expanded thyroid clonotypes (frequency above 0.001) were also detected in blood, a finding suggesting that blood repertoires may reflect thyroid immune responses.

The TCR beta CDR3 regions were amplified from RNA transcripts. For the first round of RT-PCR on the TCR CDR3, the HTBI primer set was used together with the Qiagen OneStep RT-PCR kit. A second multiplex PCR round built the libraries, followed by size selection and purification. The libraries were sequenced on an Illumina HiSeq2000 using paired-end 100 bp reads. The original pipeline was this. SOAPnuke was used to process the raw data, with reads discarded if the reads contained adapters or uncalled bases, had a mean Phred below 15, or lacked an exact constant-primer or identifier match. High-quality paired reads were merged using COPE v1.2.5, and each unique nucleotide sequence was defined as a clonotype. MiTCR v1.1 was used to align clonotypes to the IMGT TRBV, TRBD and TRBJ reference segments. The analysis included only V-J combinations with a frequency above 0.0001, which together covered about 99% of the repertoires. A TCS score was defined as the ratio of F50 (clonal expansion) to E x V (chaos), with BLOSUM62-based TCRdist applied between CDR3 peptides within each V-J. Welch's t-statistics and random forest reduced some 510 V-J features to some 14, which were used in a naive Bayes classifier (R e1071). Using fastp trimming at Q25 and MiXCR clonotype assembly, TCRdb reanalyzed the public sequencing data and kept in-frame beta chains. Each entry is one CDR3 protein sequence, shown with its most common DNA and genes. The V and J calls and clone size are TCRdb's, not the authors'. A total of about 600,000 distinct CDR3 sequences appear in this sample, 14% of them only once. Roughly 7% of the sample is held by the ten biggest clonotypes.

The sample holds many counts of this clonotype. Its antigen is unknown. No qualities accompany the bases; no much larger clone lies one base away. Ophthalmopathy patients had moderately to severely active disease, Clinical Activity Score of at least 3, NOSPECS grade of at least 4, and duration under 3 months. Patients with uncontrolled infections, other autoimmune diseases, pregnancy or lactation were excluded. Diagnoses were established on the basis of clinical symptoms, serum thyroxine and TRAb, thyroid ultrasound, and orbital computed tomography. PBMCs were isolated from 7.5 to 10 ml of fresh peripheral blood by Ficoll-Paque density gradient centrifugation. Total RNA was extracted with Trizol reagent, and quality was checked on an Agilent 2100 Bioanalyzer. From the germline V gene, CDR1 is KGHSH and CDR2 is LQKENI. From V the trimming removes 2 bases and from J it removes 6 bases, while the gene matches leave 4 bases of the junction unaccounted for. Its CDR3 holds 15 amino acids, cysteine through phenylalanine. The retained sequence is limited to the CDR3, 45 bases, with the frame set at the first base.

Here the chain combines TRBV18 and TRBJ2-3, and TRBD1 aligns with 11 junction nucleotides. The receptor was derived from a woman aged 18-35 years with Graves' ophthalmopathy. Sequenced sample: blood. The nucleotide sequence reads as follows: TGTGCCAGCTCACCAGAGAGGACAGGGGGCGATACGCAGTATTTT. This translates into CASSPERTGGDTQYF.